This T cell receptor (beta chain) came from a study of blood T cell repertoires in COVID-19 (TCRdb year 2020). Study-wide context: Collaborator samples came from the United States, Italy and Spain and covered acute and convalescent phases of COVID-19. The prospective study material was composed of cDNA or gDNA derived from T cells, B-cell-depleted T cells, or PBMCs. Deeply sampled blood TCRbeta repertoires from subjects exposed to, actively infected with, or recovered from COVID-19 were included in the dataset. The repertoires were released in a freely available public database meant as a resource for research on the immune response to SARS-CoV-2. The samples were drawn from the first 160 participants of the ongoing ImmuneRACE study and from 1,254 subjects provided by 6 global collaborators. Nearly every sample came with metadata listing a de-identified subject ID, COVID-19 status, age in years and sex. Where available, HLA class I and class II types were taken from metadata supplied by the sample provider and were not determined by assay-based typing. Broader findings and caveats from the paper: How much clinical and demographic metadata was included differed by source and by participant, and the metadata was provided uncurated.

Comment on this clone: This receptor's antigen is unknown. Base qualities are not provided; no much larger clone lies one nucleotide away.

TCRbeta CDR3 regions were amplified from genomic DNA using the immunoSEQ Assay, a bias-controlled multiplex PCR. The paper's processing steps were these. Nucleated cell counts per sample were estimated from amplification of reference gene primers within the assay. To quantify the absolute abundance of each unique TCRbeta CDR3 rearrangement, sequence reads were collapsed and filtered. For each sample, productive Simpson clonality was calculated as the square root of Simpson's diversity index across productive rearrangements. This immuneACCESS table, as held by TCRdb, lists in-frame sequences with V and J called but not all clones. Of the missing ones, under half trace to an unresolved V gene in checked studies; the others have no known cause. V and J calls and clone size are copied from that table; D and trimming were computed from the DNA. The sample table records roughly 33,000 clones; about 90% of these occur just once. The top ten clonotypes cover approximately 6.8% of the sample.

Including cysteine and phenylalanine, the CDR3 has 12 amino acids. CDR3 DNA is the only sequence kept; it has 36 bases, read in frame from the first base. Trimming takes 9 bases from V and 8 bases from J, and the germline ends sit 15 bases apart. Looking up the germline V gene yields CDR1 KGHDR and CDR2 SFDVKD. Each collaborating institution followed its own protocols to collect whole blood in K2EDTA tubes. For TCRbeta analysis, collaborator samples were shipped as frozen whole blood, as isolated PBMCs, or as DNA extracted from either sample type. The source is a human donor in a cohort sampled during active COVID-19. The V and J genes are TRBV24-1 and TRBJ1-1; TRBD1 is a possible D gene, resting on 6 matching bases. Sequenced: peripheral blood. The nucleotide sequence is TGTGCCACCCGGGGAGGGGGGGGCGAAGCTTTCTTT. Its product reads: CATRGGGGEAFF.